The 10 T cell receptor beta chains presented below share a single source sample, sequenced in a study of T cell responses to AZD1222 COVID-19 vaccine. The protocol was immunoSEQ multiplex PCR, while the TCRdb copy is restricted to in-frame clones and leaves out a portion. The sample holds 120,000 or so clones, more than 75% seen once. Sequenced here: peripheral blood, sampled 28 days after the second AZD1222 dose. Receptors originate from an adult who received the AZD1222 COVID-19 vaccine.

The V and J genes are TRBV4-2 and TRBJ2-1; the D gene is possibly TRBD2 (7 bases). Germline assignment: CDR1 LGHNA and CDR2 YNFKEQ. Deletions cut 0 bases from V and 4 bases from J, with 10 bases between. This CDR3 contains 15 residues. CDR3 in amino acids: CASSQEGGGYNEQFF. The CDR3 DNA follows: TGTGCCAGCAGCCAAGAAGGGGGGGGTTACAATGAGCAGTTCTTC.

J is TRBJ2-4 and V is TRBV19, with 10 bases fitting TRBD2. The germline V gene encodes CDR1 LNHDA and CDR2 SQIVND (reference sequence). V shed 5 bases, J shed 1 base, and the junction held 14 bases outside the gene matches. The CDR3 contains 19 residues. The CDR3 bases are TGTGCCAGTAGTCCCCTCCTAGCGGGGGCCCTACCCGCCAAAAACATTCAGTACTTC. Its translation: CASSPLLAGALPAKNIQYF. Using reference TRBV19 and TRBJ2-4 for the parts outside the CDR3, the full variable domain is DGGITQSPKYLFRKEGQNVTLSCEQNLNHDAMYWYRQDPGQGLRLIYYSQIVNDFQKGDIAEGYSVSREKKESFPLTVTSAQKNPTAFYLCASSPLLAGALPAKNIQYFGAGTRLSVL.

The rearrangement joins TRBV28 to TRBJ2-1; no clear D. Germline lookup yields CDR1 MDHEN and CDR2 SYDVKM. The CDR3 consists of 16 residues. V was trimmed by 8 bases and J by 0 bases, leaving 17 bases between them. The CDR3 loop is CASLSVFRDSYNEQFF. The CDR3 DNA is TGTGCCAGCCTGAGTGTGTTTCGAGACTCCTACAATGAGCAGTTCTTC.

The rearrangement uses TRBV28 and TRBJ2-3, with D possibly being TRBD2 (6 bases). The CDR3 consists of 15 residues. The V gene lost 5 bases and the J gene lost 4 bases, with 16 bases spanning the gap. Looked up from germline, CDR1 is MDHEN and CDR2 is SYDVKM. The CDR3 spells CASSPPSGGADTQYF. CDR3 nucleotide sequence: TGTGCCAGCAGTCCCCCTAGTGGAGGGGCAGATACGCAGTATTTT.

The V call is TRBV13, the J call TRBJ1-1; D unresolved. Germline CDR1 PRHDT, CDR2 FYEKMQ (reference sequence). Between the trimmed V and J ends, which lost 0 bases and 8 bases, there was a span of 10 bases. This CDR3 has 13 residues. CDR3 region: CASSLGTSSEAFF. CDR3 DNA: TGTGCCAGCAGCTTAGGGACATCGTCCGAAGCTTTCTTT.

This chain joins TRBV11-2 and TRBJ1-4; unclear D gene. The V gene's germline CDR1 is SGHAT and CDR2 FQNNGV. The CDR3 covers 12 residues. Trimming stripped 5 bases from V and 8 bases from J, with 9 bases between. CDR3 residues: CASSPSVEKLFF. The CDR3 region has the DNA TGTGCCAGCAGCCCGAGTGTCGAAAAACTGTTTTTT.

The chain carries TRBV20-1 and TRBJ1-2, with a possible D match to TRBD1 (5 bases). From germline, CDR1 is DFQATT and CDR2 SNEGSKA (reference sequence). The CDR3 is 11 amino acids. Trimming stripped 3 bases from V and 8 bases from J, with 10 bases between. This CDR3 is CSASPGDGYTF. CDR3 in DNA: TGCAGTGCTAGTCCCGGGGACGGCTACACCTTC.

The chain has TRBV9 and TRBJ2-1; D might be TRBD2 (5 bases). Germline CDR1 is SGDLS and CDR2 is YYNGEE. The CDR3 contains 16 residues. V lost 0 bases to trimming and J lost 0 bases, with 10 bases between them. The CDR3 bases are TGTGCCAGCAGCGTAGGAGGGCCCCGCTCCTACAATGAGCAGTTCTTC. Protein product: CASSVGGPRSYNEQFF.

The chain recombines TRBV5-1 with TRBJ2-5, with 8 bases aligning to TRBD2. This CDR3 contains 15 residues. The trim removed 2 bases at V and 0 bases at J, leaving 3 bases unmatched. The germline V gene encodes CDR1 SGHRS and CDR2 YFSETQ. Here the CDR3 DNA reads TGCGCCAGCAGCTTTAGCGGGGCTAACCAAGAGACCCAGTACTTC. As protein: CASSFSGANQETQYF.

The V and J genes are TRBV6-2 or TRBV6-3 and TRBJ1-2; D not certain. V dropped 5 bases and J dropped 3 bases, with 13 bases sitting between them. Germline V gene sequence: CDR1 MNHEY, CDR2 SVGEGT. This CDR3 is built from 14 residues. This CDR3 is CASSRTKVDYGYTF. CDR3 coding DNA: TGTGCCAGCAGTCGAACAAAGGTAGACTATGGCTACACCTTC.